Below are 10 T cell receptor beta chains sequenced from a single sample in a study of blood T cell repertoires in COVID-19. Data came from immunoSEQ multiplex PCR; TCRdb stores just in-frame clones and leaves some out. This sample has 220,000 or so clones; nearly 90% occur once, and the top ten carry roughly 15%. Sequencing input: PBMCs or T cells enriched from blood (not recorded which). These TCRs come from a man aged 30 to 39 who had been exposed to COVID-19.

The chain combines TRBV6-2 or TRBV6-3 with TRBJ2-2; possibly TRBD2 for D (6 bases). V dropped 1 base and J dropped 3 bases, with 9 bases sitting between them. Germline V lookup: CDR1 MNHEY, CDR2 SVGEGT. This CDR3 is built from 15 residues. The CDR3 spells CASSYWSGDTGELFF. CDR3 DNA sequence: TGTGCCAGCAGTTACTGGTCGGGGGACACCGGGGAGCTGTTTTTT.

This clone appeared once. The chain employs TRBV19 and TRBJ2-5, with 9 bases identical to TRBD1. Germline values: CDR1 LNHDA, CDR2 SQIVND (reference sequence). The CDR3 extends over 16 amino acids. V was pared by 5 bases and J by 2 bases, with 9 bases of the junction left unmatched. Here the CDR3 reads CASSYRTGGRQETQYF. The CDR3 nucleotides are TGTGCCAGTAGTTACCGAACAGGGGGCAGGCAAGAGACCCAGTACTTC.

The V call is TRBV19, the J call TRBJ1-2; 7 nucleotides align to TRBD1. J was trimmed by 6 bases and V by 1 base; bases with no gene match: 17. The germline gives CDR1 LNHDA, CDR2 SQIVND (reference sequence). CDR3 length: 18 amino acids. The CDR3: CASSIAPEDRVYFHGYTF. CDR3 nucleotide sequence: TGTGCCAGTAGTATAGCCCCAGAAGACAGGGTGTATTTTCATGGCTACACCTTC.

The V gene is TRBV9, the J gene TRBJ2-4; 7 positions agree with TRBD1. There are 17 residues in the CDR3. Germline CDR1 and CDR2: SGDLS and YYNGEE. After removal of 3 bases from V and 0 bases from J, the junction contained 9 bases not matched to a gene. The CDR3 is CASSALTGNGAKNIQYF. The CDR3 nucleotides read TGTGCCAGCAGCGCCCTGACAGGGAATGGAGCCAAAAACATTCAGTACTTC.

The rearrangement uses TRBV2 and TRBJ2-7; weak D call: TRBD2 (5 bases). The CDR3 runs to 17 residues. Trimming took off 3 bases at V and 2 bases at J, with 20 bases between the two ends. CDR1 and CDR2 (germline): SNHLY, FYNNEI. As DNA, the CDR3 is TGTGCCAGCAGTGACCGTGAGTGGCTAGCTTTAACCTACGAGCAGTACTTC. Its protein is CASSDREWLALTYEQYF.

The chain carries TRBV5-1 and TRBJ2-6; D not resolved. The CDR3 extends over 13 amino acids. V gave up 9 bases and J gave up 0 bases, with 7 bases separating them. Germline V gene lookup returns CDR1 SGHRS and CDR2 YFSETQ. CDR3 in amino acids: CATTDSGANVLTF. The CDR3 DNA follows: TGCGCCACCACAGACTCTGGGGCCAACGTCCTGACTTTC.

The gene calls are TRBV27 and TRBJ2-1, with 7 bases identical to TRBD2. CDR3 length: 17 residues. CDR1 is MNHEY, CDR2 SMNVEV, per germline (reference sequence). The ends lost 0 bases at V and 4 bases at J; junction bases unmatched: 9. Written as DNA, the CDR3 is TGTGCCAGCAGTTTATCGGGGCAGGGAGGGGAATACAATGAGCAGTTCTTC. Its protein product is CASSLSGQGGEYNEQFF.

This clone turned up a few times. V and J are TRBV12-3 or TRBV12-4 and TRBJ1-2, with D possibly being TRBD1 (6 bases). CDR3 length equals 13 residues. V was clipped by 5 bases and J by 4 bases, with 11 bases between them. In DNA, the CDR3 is TGTGCCAGCAGTCGACAGGTGAGCTATGGCTACACCTTC. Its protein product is CASSRQVSYGYTF.

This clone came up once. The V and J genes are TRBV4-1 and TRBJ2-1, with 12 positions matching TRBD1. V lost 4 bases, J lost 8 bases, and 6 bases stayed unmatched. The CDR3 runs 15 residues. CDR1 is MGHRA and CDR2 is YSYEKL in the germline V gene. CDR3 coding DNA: TGCGCCAGCAGCCCGGGACAGGGGGCGGTCGATGAGCAGTTCTTC. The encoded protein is CASSPGQGAVDEQFF.

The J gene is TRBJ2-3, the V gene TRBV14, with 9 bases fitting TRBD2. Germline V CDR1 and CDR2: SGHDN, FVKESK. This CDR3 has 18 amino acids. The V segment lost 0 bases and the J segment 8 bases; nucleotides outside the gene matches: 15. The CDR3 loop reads CASSQDERGGAPLTTQYF. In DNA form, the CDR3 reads TGTGCCAGCAGCCAAGACGAGCGCGGGGGGGCCCCTCTCACTACGCAGTATTTT.